This record covers a single TCR beta chain. The data belong to a study of chemoradiotherapy in HPV16-positive cancers. The CDR3 spans 14 residues. CDR1 is SGHAT, CDR2 FQNNGV, per germline. The V gene end was trimmed by 5 bases and the J gene end by 5 bases; junction bases not matched to a gene: 8. The repertoire was sequenced with immunoSEQ multiplex PCR; TCRdb's copy has only in-frame clones and lacks some. The top ten clones hold approximately 2% of a sample with about 5,400 clones, about 88% of them seen once. This clonotype was obtained from a human donor with HPV-associated anogenital cancer. This chain uses TRBV11-2 with TRBJ2-5, with 7 bases identical to TRBD2. This specimen was blood, taken from a patient who underwent chemoradiotherapy. The DNA for the CDR3 is TGTGCCAGCAGCCCCAGACTGGGGGGGGAGACCCAGTACTTC. Its protein is CASSPRLGGETQYF.